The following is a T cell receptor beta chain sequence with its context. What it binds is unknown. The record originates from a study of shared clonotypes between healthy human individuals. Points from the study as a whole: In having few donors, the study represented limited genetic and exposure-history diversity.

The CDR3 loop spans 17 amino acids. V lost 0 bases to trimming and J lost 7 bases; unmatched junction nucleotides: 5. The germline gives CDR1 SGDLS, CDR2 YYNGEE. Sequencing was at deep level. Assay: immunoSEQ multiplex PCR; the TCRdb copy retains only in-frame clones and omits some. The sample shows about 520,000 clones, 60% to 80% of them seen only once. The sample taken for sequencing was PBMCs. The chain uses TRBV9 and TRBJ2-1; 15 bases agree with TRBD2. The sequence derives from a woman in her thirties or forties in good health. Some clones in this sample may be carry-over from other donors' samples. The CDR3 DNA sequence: TGTGCCAGCAGCGTAGAAAGCGGGACTAGCGGGAGGAATGAGCAGTTCTTC. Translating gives CASSVESGTSGRNEQFF. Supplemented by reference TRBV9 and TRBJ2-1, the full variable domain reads DSGVTQTPKHLITATGQRVTLRCSPRSGDLSVYWYQQSLDQGLQFLIQYYNGEERAKGNILERFSAQQFPDLHSELNLSSLELGDSALYFCASSVESGTSGRNEQFFGPGTRLTVL.